The sequence of this TCR beta chain was determined in a study of blood T cell repertoires in COVID-19. CDR3 size: 15 residues. The V gene's germline CDR1 is MDHEN and CDR2 SYDVKM. V was trimmed by 4 bases and J by 5 bases, leaving 14 bases between them. Generated by immunoSEQ multiplex PCR, the TCRdb table keeps only in-frame clones and is missing some. The data show over 15,000 clones, over 75% seen once. This clonotype originated in a man in his 70s in a cohort sampled during active COVID-19. This sequence joins TRBV28 and TRBJ2-2; tentative D call: TRBD2 (6 bases). Sequenced: peripheral blood. CDR3 DNA: TGTGCCAGCAGTTCAATCCGGGACTCTACCGGGGAGCTGTTTTTT. Translation gives CASSSIRDSTGELFF.